The T cell receptor (beta chain) described here comes from a study of sequential checkpoint blockade in melanoma. The assay was immunoSEQ multiplex PCR, and TCRdb's table has in-frame clones only and misses some. The repertoire holds more than 10,000 clones, with about 26% as singletons. Treatment noted: randomized to nivolumab then ipilimumab (arm A) or the reverse (arm B). No patient had prior DNA-damaging chemotherapy. This clone was seen a handful of times. This CDR3 has 15 residues. Between the trimmed V and J ends, which lost 3 bases and 6 bases, there was a span of 15 bases. In germline, CDR1 is MGHRA, CDR2 YSYEKL.

The chain combines TRBV4-1 with TRBJ1-5; tentative D call: TRBD1 (5 bases). The sequence was collected from a human donor with melanoma. This sample comprised tumor tissue (inferred from file names), obtained from a patient given nivolumab and ipilimumab in sequence. The CDR3 protein is CASSQEKGRGQPQHF. DNA for the CDR3: TGCGCCAGCAGCCAGGAGAAGGGAAGGGGTCAGCCCCAGCATTTT.